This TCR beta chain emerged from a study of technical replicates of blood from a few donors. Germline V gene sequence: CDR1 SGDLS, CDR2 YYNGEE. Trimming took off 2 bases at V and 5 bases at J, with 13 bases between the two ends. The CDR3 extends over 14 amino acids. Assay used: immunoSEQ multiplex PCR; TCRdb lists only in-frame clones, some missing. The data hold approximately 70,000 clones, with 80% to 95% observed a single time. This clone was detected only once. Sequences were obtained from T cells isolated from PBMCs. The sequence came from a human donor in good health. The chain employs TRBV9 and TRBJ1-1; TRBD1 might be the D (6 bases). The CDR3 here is CASSVRQVGTEAFF. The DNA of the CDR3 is TGTGCCAGCAGCGTTAGACAGGTAGGGACTGAAGCTTTCTTT.